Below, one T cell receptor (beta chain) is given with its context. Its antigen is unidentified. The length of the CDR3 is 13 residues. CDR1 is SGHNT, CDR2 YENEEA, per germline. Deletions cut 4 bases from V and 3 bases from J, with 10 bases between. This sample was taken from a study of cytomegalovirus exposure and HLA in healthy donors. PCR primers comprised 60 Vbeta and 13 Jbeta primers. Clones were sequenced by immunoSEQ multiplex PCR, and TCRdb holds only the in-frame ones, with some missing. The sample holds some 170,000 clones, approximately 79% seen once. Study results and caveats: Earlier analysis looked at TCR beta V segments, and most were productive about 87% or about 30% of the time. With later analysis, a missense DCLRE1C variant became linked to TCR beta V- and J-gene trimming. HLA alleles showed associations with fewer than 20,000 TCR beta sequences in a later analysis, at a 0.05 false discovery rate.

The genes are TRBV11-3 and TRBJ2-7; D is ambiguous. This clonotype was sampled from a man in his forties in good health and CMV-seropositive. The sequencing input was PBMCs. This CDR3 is CASSSPYFYEQYF. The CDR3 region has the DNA TGTGCCAGCAGCTCGCCGTACTTCTACGAGCAGTACTTC.